The clone carrying this TCR beta chain has a handful of counts. Its specificity is unknown. An end of the junction differs from the germline gene, which may be a read error. This sample is drawn from a study of T cells in Graves' hyperthyroidism and ophthalmopathy. Study-level results: Peripheral blood also featured most of the thyroid clonotypes expanded above 0.001.

Patients affected by ophthalmopathy presented a Clinical Activity Score of at least 3, a NOSPECS grade of at least 4, and disease duration below 3 months. Amplified TCR beta CDR3 regions derived from RNA transcripts. In the first-round RT-PCR of the TCR CDR3, the HTBI primer set was used. TCRdb re-analysed the multiplex PCR reads in MiXCR, keeping a single row per CDR3 protein. Of hundreds of thousands of distinct CDR3 sequences listed, roughly 15% were seen once; the top ten hold around 30%. Per germline, CDR1 ENHRY and CDR2 SYGVKD. This CDR3 has 15 amino acids. This clonotype originated in a young woman with Graves' ophthalmopathy. The V gene is TRBV10-3, the J gene TRBJ1-1; D is perhaps TRBD1 (6 bases). Sequences were obtained from blood. The CDR3: CAINERGGGNTEAFF. The CDR3 DNA sequence: TGTGCCATCAATGAGAGAGGAGGGGGGAATACTGAAGCTTTCTTT.